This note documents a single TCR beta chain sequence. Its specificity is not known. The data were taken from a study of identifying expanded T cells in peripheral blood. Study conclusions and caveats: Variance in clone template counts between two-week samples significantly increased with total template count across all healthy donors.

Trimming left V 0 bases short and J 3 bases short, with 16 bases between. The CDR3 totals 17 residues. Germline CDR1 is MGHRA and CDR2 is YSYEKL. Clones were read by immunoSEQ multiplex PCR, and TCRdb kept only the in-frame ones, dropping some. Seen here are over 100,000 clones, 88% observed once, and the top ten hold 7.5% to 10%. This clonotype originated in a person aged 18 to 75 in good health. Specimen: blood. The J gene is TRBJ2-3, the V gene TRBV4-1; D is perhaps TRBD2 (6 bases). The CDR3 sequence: CASSQDSPGTGTDTQYF. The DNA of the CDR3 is TGCGCCAGCAGCCAAGACTCTCCCGGGACTGGGACAGATACGCAGTATTTT.